This T cell receptor beta chain was obtained from a study of T cell responses to AZD1222 COVID-19 vaccine. Broader study findings: Only a handful of people who got AZD1222 tested seropositive at baseline.

As for this clone: The antigen is undetermined.

Germline V CDR1 and CDR2: LGHNA, YNFKEQ. The CDR3 is 14 amino acids. V was clipped by 4 bases and J by 5 bases; unmatched bases: 5. Some clones are missing from TCRdb's copy, which holds only in-frame ones; the method was immunoSEQ multiplex PCR. In the table there are around 150,000 clones, approximately 94% of which are singletons. The sequencing used peripheral blood, collected 28 days after the second AZD1222 dose. This receptor was taken from an adult who received the AZD1222 COVID-19 vaccine. V usage is TRBV4-2 and J usage is TRBJ2-7, with 10 nucleotides matching TRBD2. The CDR3 DNA reads as TGTGCCAGCAGCCCCACCGGGACTAGCGACGAGCAGTACTTC. Translated, it gives CASSPTGTSDEQYF.